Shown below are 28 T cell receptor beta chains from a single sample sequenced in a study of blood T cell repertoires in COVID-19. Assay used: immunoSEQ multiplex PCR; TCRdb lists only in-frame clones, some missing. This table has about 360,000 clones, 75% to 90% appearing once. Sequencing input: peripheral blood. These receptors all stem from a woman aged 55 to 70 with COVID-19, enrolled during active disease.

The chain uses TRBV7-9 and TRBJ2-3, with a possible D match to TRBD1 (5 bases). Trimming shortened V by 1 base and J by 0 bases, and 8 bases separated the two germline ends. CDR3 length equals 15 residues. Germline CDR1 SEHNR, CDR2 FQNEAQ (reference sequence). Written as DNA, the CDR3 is TGTGCCAGCAGCTTAGGGACATATAGCACAGATACGCAGTATTTT. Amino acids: CASSLGTYSTDTQYF.

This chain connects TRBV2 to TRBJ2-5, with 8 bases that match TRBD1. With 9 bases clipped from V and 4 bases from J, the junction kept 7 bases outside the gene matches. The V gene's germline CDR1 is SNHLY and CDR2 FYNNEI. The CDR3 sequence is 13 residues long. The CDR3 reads CASSIQGGETQYF. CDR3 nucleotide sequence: TGTGCCAGTTCTATACAGGGGGGAGAGACCCAGTACTTC. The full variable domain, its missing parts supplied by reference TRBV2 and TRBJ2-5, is EPEVTQTPSHQVTQMGQEVILRCVPISNHLYFYWYRQILGQKVEFLVSFYNNEISEKSEIFDDQFSVERPDGSNFTLKIRSTKLEDSAMYFCASSIQGGETQYFGPGTRLLVL.

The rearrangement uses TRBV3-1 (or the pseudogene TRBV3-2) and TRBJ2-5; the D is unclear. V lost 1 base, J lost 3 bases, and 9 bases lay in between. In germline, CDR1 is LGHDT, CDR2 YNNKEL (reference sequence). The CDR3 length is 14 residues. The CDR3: CASSQGAKEETQYF. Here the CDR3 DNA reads TGTGCCAGCAGCCAAGGGGCCAAGGAAGAGACCCAGTACTTC.

In DNA form, the CDR3 reads TGTGCCTGGAGAGAAGCTCGCAGCGGGAACGGAGGGACCCAGTACTTC. This sequence encodes CAWREARSGNGGTQYF. V gene TRBV30 combines with J gene TRBJ2-5, with TRBD2 matching 7 bases. V shed 3 bases, J shed 7 bases, and the junction held 17 bases outside the gene matches. This CDR3 is 16 amino acids long. From germline, CDR1 is GTSNPN and CDR2 SVGIG (reference sequence).

The chain's CDR3 is CASSLGPGTGSYGYTF. CDR3 nucleotides: TGCGCCAGCAGCTTGGGACCGGGGACAGGGAGCTATGGCTACACCTTC. The V call is TRBV5-1, the J call TRBJ1-2, with 9 bases aligning to TRBD1. The CDR3 sequence is 16 residues long. Germline CDR1 reads SGHRS; CDR2 reads YFSETQ. V lost 0 bases, J lost 4 bases, and 7 bases stayed unmatched.

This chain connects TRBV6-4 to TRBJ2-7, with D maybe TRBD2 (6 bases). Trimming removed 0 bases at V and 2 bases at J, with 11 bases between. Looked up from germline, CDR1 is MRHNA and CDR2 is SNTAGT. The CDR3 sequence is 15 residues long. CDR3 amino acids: CASSDSAGPPYEQYF. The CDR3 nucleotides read TGTGCCAGCAGTGACTCCGCGGGGCCTCCCTACGAGCAGTACTTC.

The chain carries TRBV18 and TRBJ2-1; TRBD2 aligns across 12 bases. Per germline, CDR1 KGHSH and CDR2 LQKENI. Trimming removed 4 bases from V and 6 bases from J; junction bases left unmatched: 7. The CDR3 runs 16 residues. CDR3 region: CASSLLTSGGPNEQFF. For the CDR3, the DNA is TGTGCCAGCTCACTATTAACTAGCGGGGGGCCCAATGAGCAGTTCTTC.

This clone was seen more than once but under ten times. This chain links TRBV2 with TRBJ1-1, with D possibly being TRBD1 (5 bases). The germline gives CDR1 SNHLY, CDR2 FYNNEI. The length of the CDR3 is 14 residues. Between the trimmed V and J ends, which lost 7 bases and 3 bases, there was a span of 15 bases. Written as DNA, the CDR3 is TGTGCCAGCACATACAGTGGGGGGGACACTGAAGCTTTCTTT. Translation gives CASTYSGGDTEAFF.

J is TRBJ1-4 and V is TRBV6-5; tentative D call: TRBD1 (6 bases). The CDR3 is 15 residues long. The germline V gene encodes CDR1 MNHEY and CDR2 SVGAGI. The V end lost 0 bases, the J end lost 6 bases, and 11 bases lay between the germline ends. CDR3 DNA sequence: TGTGCCAGCAGTTACTCGACCTACAGGGATGAAAAACTGTTTTTT. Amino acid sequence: CASSYSTYRDEKLFF.

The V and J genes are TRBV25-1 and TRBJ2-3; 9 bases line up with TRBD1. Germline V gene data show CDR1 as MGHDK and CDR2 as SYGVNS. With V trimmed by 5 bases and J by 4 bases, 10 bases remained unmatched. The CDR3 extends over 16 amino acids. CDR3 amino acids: CASSTAGTGTSDTQYF. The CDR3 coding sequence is TGTGCCAGCAGTACTGCCGGGACAGGGACATCAGATACGCAGTATTTT.

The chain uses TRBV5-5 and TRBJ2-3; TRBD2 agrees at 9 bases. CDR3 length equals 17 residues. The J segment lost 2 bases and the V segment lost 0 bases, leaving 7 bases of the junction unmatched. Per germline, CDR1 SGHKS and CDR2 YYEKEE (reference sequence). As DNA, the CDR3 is TGTGCCAGCAGCTTGGATTGGGCGGGGGGGTCCACAGATACGCAGTATTTT. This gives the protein CASSLDWAGGSTDTQYF.

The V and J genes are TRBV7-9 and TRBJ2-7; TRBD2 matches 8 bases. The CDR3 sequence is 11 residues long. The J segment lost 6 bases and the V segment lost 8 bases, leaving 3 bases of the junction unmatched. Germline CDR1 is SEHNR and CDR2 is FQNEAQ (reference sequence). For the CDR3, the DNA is TGTGCCAGCTCTCGGGAGGGCGAGCAGTACTTC. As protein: CASSREGEQYF.

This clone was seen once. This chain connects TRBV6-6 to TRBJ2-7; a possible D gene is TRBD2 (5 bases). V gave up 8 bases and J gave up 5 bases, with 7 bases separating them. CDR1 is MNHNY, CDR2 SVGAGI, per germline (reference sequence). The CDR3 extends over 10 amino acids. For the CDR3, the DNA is TGTGCCAGCCGGAGGAACGAGCAGTACTTC. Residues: CASRRNEQYF.

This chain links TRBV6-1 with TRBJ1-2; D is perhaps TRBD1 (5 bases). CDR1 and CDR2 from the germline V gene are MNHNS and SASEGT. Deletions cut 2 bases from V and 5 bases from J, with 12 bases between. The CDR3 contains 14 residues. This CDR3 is CASSEQDTYYGYTF. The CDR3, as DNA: TGTGCCAGCAGTGAACAGGACACCTATTATGGCTACACCTTC.

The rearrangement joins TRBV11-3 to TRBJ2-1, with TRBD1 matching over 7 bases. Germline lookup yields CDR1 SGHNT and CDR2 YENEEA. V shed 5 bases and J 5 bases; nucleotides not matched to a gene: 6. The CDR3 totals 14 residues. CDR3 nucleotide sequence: TGTGCCAGCAGCGCCCTGACAGGGCACAATGAGCAGTTCTTC. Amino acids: CASSALTGHNEQFF.

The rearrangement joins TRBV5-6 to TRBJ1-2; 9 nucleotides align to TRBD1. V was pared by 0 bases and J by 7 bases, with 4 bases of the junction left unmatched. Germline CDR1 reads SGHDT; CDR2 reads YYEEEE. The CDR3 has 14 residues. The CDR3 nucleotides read TGTGCCAGCAGCTTGGTACAGGGGGCAGTTGGCTACACCTTC. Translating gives CASSLVQGAVGYTF.

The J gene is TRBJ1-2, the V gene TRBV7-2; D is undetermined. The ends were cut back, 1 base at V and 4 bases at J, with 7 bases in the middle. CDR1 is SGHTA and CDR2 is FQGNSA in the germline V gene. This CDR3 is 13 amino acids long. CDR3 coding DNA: TGTGCCAGCAGCTTAGTTGCGGCCTATGGCTACACCTTC. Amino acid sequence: CASSLVAAYGYTF.

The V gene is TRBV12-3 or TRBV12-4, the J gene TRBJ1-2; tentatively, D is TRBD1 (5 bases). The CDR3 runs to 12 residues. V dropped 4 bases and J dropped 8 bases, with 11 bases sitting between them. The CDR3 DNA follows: TGTGCCAGCAGTTCACGGGGGTCGGGCTACACCTTC. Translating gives CASSSRGSGYTF.

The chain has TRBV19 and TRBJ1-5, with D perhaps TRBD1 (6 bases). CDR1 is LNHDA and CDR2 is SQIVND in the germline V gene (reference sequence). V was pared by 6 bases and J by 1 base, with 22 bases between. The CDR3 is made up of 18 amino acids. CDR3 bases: TGTGCCAGTAGCCGGGGTTTGACCCAGGGGCCAAGCAATCAGCCCCAGCATTTT. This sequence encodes CASSRGLTQGPSNQPQHF.

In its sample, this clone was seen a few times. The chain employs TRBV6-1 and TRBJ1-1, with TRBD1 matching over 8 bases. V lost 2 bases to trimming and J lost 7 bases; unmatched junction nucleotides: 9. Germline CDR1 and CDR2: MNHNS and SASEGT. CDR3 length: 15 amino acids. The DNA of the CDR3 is TGTGCCAGCAGTGAAAGGGGGACAGGACCGAATGAAGCTTTCTTT. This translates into CASSERGTGPNEAFF.

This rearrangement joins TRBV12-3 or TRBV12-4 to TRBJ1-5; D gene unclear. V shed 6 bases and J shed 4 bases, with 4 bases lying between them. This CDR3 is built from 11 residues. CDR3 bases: TGTGCCAGCAGCCAAAATCAGCCCCAGCATTTT. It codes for CASSQNQPQHF.

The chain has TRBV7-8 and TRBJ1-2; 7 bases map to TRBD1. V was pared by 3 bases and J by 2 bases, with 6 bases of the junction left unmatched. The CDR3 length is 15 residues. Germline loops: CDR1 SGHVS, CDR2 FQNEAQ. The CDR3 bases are TGTGCCAGCAGCTTCTCCAGGGGGGACAACTATGGCTACACCTTC. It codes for CASSFSRGDNYGYTF.

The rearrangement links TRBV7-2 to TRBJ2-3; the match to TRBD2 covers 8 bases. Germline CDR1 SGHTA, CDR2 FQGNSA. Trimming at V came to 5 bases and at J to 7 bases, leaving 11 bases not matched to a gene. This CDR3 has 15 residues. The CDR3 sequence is CASSPGTSSKHTQYF. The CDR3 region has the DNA TGTGCCAGCAGCCCCGGGACTAGTTCAAAGCATACGCAGTATTTT.

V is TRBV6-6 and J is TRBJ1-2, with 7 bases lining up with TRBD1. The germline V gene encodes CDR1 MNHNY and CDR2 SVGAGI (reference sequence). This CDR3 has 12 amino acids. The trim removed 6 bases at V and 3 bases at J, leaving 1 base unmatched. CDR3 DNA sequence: TGTGCCAGCAGAGGGACAGACTATGGCTACACCTTC. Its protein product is CASRGTDYGYTF.

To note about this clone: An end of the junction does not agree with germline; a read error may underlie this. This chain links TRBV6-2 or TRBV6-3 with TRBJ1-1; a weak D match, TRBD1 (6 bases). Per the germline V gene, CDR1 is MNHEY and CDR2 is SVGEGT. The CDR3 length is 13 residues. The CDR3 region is CASRYSGATEAFF. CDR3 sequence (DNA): TGTGCCAGCAGGTACTCAGGGGCCACTGAAGCTTTCTTT.

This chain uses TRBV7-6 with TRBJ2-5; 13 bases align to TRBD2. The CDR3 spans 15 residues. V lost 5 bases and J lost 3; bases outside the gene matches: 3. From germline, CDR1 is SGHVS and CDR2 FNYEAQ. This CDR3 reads CASSAGTSGEETQYF. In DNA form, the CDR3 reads TGTGCCAGCAGCGCCGGGACTAGCGGGGAAGAGACCCAGTACTTC.

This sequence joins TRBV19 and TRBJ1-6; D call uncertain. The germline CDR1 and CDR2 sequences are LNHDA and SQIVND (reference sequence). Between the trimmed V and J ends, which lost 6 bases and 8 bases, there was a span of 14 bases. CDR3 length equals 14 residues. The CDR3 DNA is TGTGCCAGTAGGGCAGAGCGGGCTTATTCACCCCTCCACTTT. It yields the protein CASRAERAYSPLHF.

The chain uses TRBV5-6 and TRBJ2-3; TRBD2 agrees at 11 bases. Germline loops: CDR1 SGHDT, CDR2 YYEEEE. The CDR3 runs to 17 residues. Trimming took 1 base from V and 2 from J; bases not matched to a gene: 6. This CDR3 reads CASSLSTSGGFTDTQYF. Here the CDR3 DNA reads TGTGCCAGCAGCTTGTCCACTAGCGGGGGATTCACAGATACGCAGTATTTT.